The subject of this entry is one T cell receptor beta chain. The assay was immunoSEQ multiplex PCR, and TCRdb's table has in-frame clones only and misses some. This table has some 150,000 clones, 77% appearing once. This CDR3 comprises 13 residues. V was shortened by 6 bases and J by 2 bases, with 7 bases between the two germline ends. CDR1 and CDR2 from the germline V gene are KGHSH and LQKENI. The sample originates from a study of cytotoxic CD8 clonotypes in ibrutinib-treated CLL. This clonotype was obtained from a human donor with chronic lymphocytic leukemia. Sequences were derived from PBMCs, sampled after 12 months of ibrutinib treatment. This chain joins TRBV18 and TRBJ2-2; weak D call: TRBD1 (5 bases). CDR3 DNA sequence: TGTGCCAGCTCTAGGACAAACACCGGGGAGCTGTTTTTT. This encodes CASSRTNTGELFF.